Each of the 30 T cell receptor beta chains below was sequenced from the same sample in a study of T cell responses to AZD1222 COVID-19 vaccine. Sequencing was performed with immunoSEQ multiplex PCR; in TCRdb, only in-frame clones are kept and a portion is missing. This table holds 100,000 or so clones, around 90% found once. The sample here was peripheral blood, taken on day 0 of AZD1222 vaccination. The origin of the receptors is an adult in good health.

The chain recombines TRBV6-5 with TRBJ1-3; tentatively, D is TRBD1 (6 bases). Trimming shortened V by 0 bases and J by 4 bases, and 7 bases separated the two germline ends. Germline V CDR1 and CDR2: MNHEY, SVGAGI. The CDR3 totals 14 residues. CDR3 sequence: CASSYSGGGNTIYF. The CDR3 nucleotides read TGTGCCAGCAGTTACTCAGGGGGGGGAAACACCATATATTTT.

The CDR3 sequence: CATEQEVGSDTQYF. The CDR3 DNA reads as TGTGCCACCGAACAGGAGGTGGGATCGGATACGCAGTATTTT. The rearrangement joins TRBV19 to TRBJ2-3; the D call may be TRBD1 or TRBD2 (5 bases each). The CDR3 has 14 amino acids. With 10 bases removed from V and 6 bases from J, the gap between germline ends came to 20 bases. CDR1 is LNHDA, CDR2 SQIVND, per germline (reference sequence).

This clone was observed a handful of times. The chain links TRBV14 to TRBJ2-7; the D gene is possibly TRBD1 (5 bases). Trimming cost V 5 bases and J 2 bases, with 19 bases left between them. The CDR3 contains 16 residues. CDR1 is SGHDN and CDR2 is FVKESK in the germline V gene. The CDR3 DNA follows: TGTGCCAGCAGCTTAAGGTCCCGGAACAGGCCCTACGAGCAGTACTTC. Protein product: CASSLRSRNRPYEQYF.

The chain combines TRBV19 with TRBJ1-1; D unclear. Germline values: CDR1 LNHDA, CDR2 SQIVND (reference sequence). The CDR3 length is 15 residues. Trimming pared 6 bases from V and 1 base from J, leaving 15 bases between. For the CDR3, the DNA is TGTGCCAGTAGGGGATGGACGGCAAGGAACACTGAAGCTTTCTTT. Amino acid sequence: CASRGWTARNTEAFF.

The chain employs TRBV5-8 and TRBJ2-5, with 9 bases fitting TRBD1. The germline V gene has CDR1 SGHTS and CDR2 YDEGEE. The CDR3 spans 16 residues. V dropped 0 bases and J dropped 4; count of bases not matched to a gene: 7. CDR3 protein: CASSLGGTGPLETQYF. The CDR3 DNA reads TGTGCCAGCAGCTTGGGTGGGACAGGGCCATTAGAGACCCAGTACTTC.

This chain joins TRBV7-9 and TRBJ1-2; D may be TRBD1 (6 bases). Trimming took 0 bases from V and 8 from J, leaving 19 bases between them. This CDR3 contains 16 residues. Germline CDR1 and CDR2: SEHNR and FQNEAQ (reference sequence). The CDR3 loop reads CASSLALQGILDGYTF. DNA of the CDR3: TGTGCCAGCAGCTTAGCCTTACAGGGAATTCTAGACGGCTACACCTTC. The variable domain in full, completed from reference TRBV7-9 and TRBJ1-2, reads DTGVSQNPRHKITKRGQNVTFRCDPISEHNRLYWYRQTLGQGPEFLTYFQNEAQLEKSRLLSDRFSAERPKGSFSTLEIQRTEQGDSAMYLCASSLALQGILDGYTFGSGTRLTVV.

This clone was detected only a few times. The rearrangement joins TRBV11-2 to TRBJ2-7; D unclear. The CDR3 extends over 13 amino acids. CDR1 is SGHAT, CDR2 FQNNGV, per germline. V was pared by 6 bases and J by 2 bases, with 11 bases between. The CDR3 region is CASRRGRAYEQYF. The CDR3 DNA follows: TGTGCCAGCAGGCGAGGTAGAGCCTACGAGCAGTACTTC.

This sequence joins TRBV27 and TRBJ2-1; 9 bases line up with TRBD2. The J segment lost 6 bases and the V segment lost 6 bases, leaving 6 bases of the junction unmatched. This CDR3 is built from 14 residues. Germline V gene sequence: CDR1 MNHEY, CDR2 SMNVEV (reference sequence). The CDR3 loop is CASRSLAGINEQFF. The CDR3 DNA sequence: TGTGCCAGCAGATCACTAGCGGGTATCAATGAGCAGTTCTTC.

This clone appeared once. This sequence joins TRBV2 and TRBJ2-3; the match to TRBD2 covers 11 bases. In germline, CDR1 is SNHLY, CDR2 FYNNEI. The CDR3 has 17 amino acids. The trim removed 1 base at V and 0 bases at J, leaving 3 bases unmatched. In DNA, the CDR3 is TGTGCCAGCAGTGAAGAGCGGACTAGCGGGAGCACAGATACGCAGTATTTT. Translation gives CASSEERTSGSTDTQYF. Using reference TRBV2 and TRBJ2-3 for the parts outside the CDR3, the full variable domain is EPEVTQTPSHQVTQMGQEVILRCVPISNHLYFYWYRQILGQKVEFLVSFYNNEISEKSEIFDDQFSVERPDGSNFTLKIRSTKLEDSAMYFCASSEERTSGSTDTQYFGPGTRLTVL.

The V and J genes are TRBV19 and TRBJ1-2, with TRBD1 as a possible D gene (6 bases). The CDR3 runs 16 residues. The V gene lost 4 bases and the J gene lost 1 base, with 16 bases spanning the gap. CDR1 is LNHDA, CDR2 SQIVND, per germline (reference sequence). The DNA of the CDR3 is TGTGCCAGTAGTACACGACAGGACCAAATTAACTATGGCTACACCTTC. This gives the protein CASSTRQDQINYGYTF. Full variable domain (rest looked up from reference TRBV19 and TRBJ1-2): DGGITQSPKYLFRKEGQNVTLSCEQNLNHDAMYWYRQDPGQGLRLIYYSQIVNDFQKGDIAEGYSVSREKKESFPLTVTSAQKNPTAFYLCASSTRQDQINYGYTFGSGTRLTVV.

This clone occurred once. V usage is TRBV11-3 and J usage is TRBJ2-1; TRBD2 matches at 14 bases. The CDR3 totals 17 residues. Germline CDR1 and CDR2: SGHNT and YENEEA. The V gene end was trimmed by 1 base and the J gene end by 7 bases; junction bases not matched to a gene: 6. The CDR3 is CASSLGLAGGLANEQFF. The DNA for the CDR3 is TGTGCCAGCAGCTTAGGACTAGCGGGAGGGTTGGCTAATGAGCAGTTCTTC.

The chain is built from TRBV4-2 and TRBJ1-1, with D possibly matching TRBD1 (5 bases). The ends were cut back, 4 bases at V and 2 bases at J, with 14 bases in the middle. The germline gives CDR1 LGHNA, CDR2 YNFKEQ. This CDR3 comprises 15 residues. The CDR3 loop reads CASSLSGTANTEAFF. The CDR3 coding sequence is TGTGCCAGCAGCCTTAGCGGGACGGCAAACACTGAAGCTTTCTTT.

V is TRBV6-4 and J is TRBJ2-2, with a weak D call TRBD2 (7 bases). The germline V gene encodes CDR1 MRHNA and CDR2 SNTAGT. The V end lost 6 bases, the J end lost 7 bases, and 18 bases lay between the germline ends. There are 15 residues in the CDR3. CDR3 sequence (DNA): TGTGCCAGCAGCCCTCTGGGGGGGCGTAACGGGGAGCTGTTTTTT. Protein: CASSPLGGRNGELFF.

The chain combines TRBV27 with TRBJ1-6; D ambiguous. This CDR3 is built from 12 residues. The germline V and J ends were trimmed by 8 bases and 9 bases, with 11 bases remaining between them. From germline, CDR1 is MNHEY and CDR2 SMNVEV (reference sequence). The DNA for the CDR3 is TGTGCCAGCTCCGGGGTGGGTTCACCCCTCCACTTT. This gives the protein CASSGVGSPLHF.

The chain uses TRBV6-5 and TRBJ1-2; 8 bases match TRBD1. CDR3 length: 15 amino acids. The germline V gene encodes CDR1 MNHEY and CDR2 SVGAGI. V was pared by 6 bases and J by 1 base, with 7 bases of the junction left unmatched. Here the CDR3 reads CASRPSTGVNYGYTF. CDR3 sequence (DNA): TGTGCCAGCAGACCTTCGACAGGGGTTAACTATGGCTACACCTTC.

The rearrangement joins TRBV24-1 to TRBJ2-2; D not certain. The V gene lost 6 bases and the J gene lost 4 bases, with 5 bases spanning the gap. Germline CDR1 is KGHDR and CDR2 is SFDVKD. CDR3 size: 12 residues. The CDR3 spells CATSRGTGELFF. CDR3 coding DNA: TGTGCCACCAGTCGTGGCACCGGGGAGCTGTTTTTT.

Details on this clone: One end of the junction does not line up with germline, which may come from a read error. CDR3 region: CASSLEFAGTEAFF. The DNA for the CDR3 is TGTGCCAGCAGCTTGGAGTTTGCGGGCACTGAAGCTTTCTTT. The V and J genes are TRBV5-1 and TRBJ1-1; no definite D call. The CDR3 contains 14 residues. Germline CDR1 reads SGHRS; CDR2 reads YFSETQ.

CDR3 in amino acids: CAISESIGTYNEQFF. CDR3 in DNA: TGTGCCATCAGTGAGTCGATCGGGACCTACAATGAGCAGTTCTTC. The chain joins TRBV10-3 to TRBJ2-1, with D tentatively TRBD2 (5 bases). This CDR3 spans 15 amino acids. The V gene lost 0 bases and the J gene lost 2 bases, with 8 bases spanning the gap. Germline-derived CDR1 and CDR2 are ENHRY and SYGVKD.

The chain joins TRBV6-2 or TRBV6-3 to TRBJ2-3; no clear D gene. The CDR3 sequence is 20 residues long. The V and J ends lost 4 bases and 6 bases respectively, with 32 bases between them. Per the germline V gene, CDR1 is MNHEY and CDR2 is SVGEGT. The CDR3, as DNA: TGTGCCAGCAGTTCCCACGCCACATTAGGTTCTAGGGCCCCCTGGGATACGCAGTATTTT. Protein: CASSSHATLGSRAPWDTQYF.

The rearrangement links TRBV27 to TRBJ2-1; the D gene is possibly TRBD2 (6 bases). Trimming cost V 6 bases and J 10 bases, with 19 bases left between them. The CDR3 sequence is 14 residues long. Germline assignment: CDR1 MNHEY and CDR2 SMNVEV (reference sequence). The CDR3 nucleotides are TGTGCCAGCAGCCGGCGGGACGACGGTTGGGAGCAGTTCTTC. As protein: CASSRRDDGWEQFF.

The chain combines TRBV5-1 with TRBJ1-6; possibly TRBD1 for D (5 bases). The CDR3 is made up of 14 amino acids. V lost 3 bases to trimming and J lost 9 bases, with 13 bases between them. In germline, CDR1 is SGHRS, CDR2 YFSETQ. CDR3 sequence: CASSSSGERSPLHF. As DNA, the CDR3 is TGCGCCAGCAGCTCGTCGGGGGAACGTTCACCCCTCCACTTT. The full variable domain, with the rest looked up from reference TRBV5-1 and TRBJ1-6, is KAGVTQTPRYLIKTRGQQVTLSCSPISGHRSVSWYQQTPGQGLQFLFEYFSETQRNKGNFPGRFSGRQFSNSRSEMNVSTLELGDSALYLCASSSSGERSPLHFGNGTRLTVT.

This chain connects TRBV4-3 to TRBJ2-3, with 8 nucleotides matching TRBD1. Trimming removed 4 bases from V and 0 bases from J; junction bases left unmatched: 15. Germline V gene lookup returns CDR1 LGHNA and CDR2 YSLEER. The CDR3 loop spans 19 amino acids. CDR3: CASSPVPPGTGTSTDTQYF. The CDR3 region has the DNA TGCGCCAGCAGCCCAGTCCCCCCCGGGACAGGTACTAGCACAGATACGCAGTATTTT.

V and J are TRBV3-1 (or the pseudogene TRBV3-2) and TRBJ1-4; no clear D gene. Germline V gene data show CDR1 as LGHDT and CDR2 as YNNKEL (reference sequence). The CDR3 is 14 amino acids. Trimming stripped 2 bases from V and 10 bases from J, with 14 bases between. CDR3 in amino acids: CASSQKTVSGKLFF. The DNA of the CDR3 is TGTGCCAGCAGCCAAAAAACGGTCTCGGGAAAACTGTTTTTT.

V usage is TRBV6-5 and J usage is TRBJ2-2, with a weak D call TRBD1 (6 bases). From germline, CDR1 is MNHEY and CDR2 SVGAGI. Trimming shortened V by 5 bases and J by 6 bases, and 16 bases separated the two germline ends. The CDR3 loop spans 15 amino acids. The CDR3 protein is CASSPIQGMAGELFF. In DNA form, the CDR3 reads TGTGCCAGCAGTCCCATACAGGGTATGGCCGGGGAGCTGTTTTTT.

This clone was counted a few times. The rearrangement links TRBV11-1 to TRBJ2-1; the D gene is possibly TRBD2 (6 bases). There are 16 residues in the CDR3. Germline CDR1 SGHAT, CDR2 FQDESV (reference sequence). V gave up 3 bases and J gave up 5 bases, with 17 bases separating them. DNA of the CDR3: TGTGCCAGCAGCTTCAGGGACTGGGGTCCGAACAATGAGCAGTTCTTC. It encodes CASSFRDWGPNNEQFF.

This chain uses TRBV27 with TRBJ2-3; TRBD2 is a possible D gene (5 bases). Germline V gene data show CDR1 as MNHEY and CDR2 as SMNVEV (reference sequence). The CDR3 runs 18 residues. V was shortened by 5 bases and J by 2 bases, with 23 bases between the two germline ends. CDR3 in amino acids: CASSARPPNGVTTDTQYF. CDR3 coding DNA: TGTGCCAGCAGTGCGCGACCCCCTAACGGGGTAACCACAGATACGCAGTATTTT.

The sample holds a few counts of this clone. As DNA, the CDR3 is TGTGCCACCGGGGGCTCGTCCTACGAGCAGTACTTC. This sequence encodes CATGGSSYEQYF. The chain links TRBV15 to TRBJ2-7; D is perhaps TRBD1 (6 bases). V lost 8 bases and J lost 1, with 9 bases in between. Germline assignment: CDR1 LNHNV and CDR2 YYDKDF (reference sequence). The CDR3 sequence is 12 residues long.

The gene calls are TRBV19 and TRBJ2-1; TRBD2 might be the D (5 bases). This CDR3 region has 16 residues. Per the germline V gene, CDR1 is LNHDA and CDR2 is SQIVND (reference sequence). V was shortened by 4 bases and J by 1 base, with 14 bases between the two germline ends. The CDR3 sequence is CASSREGVTSYNEQFF. In nucleotides, the CDR3 is TGTGCCAGTAGTAGAGAGGGAGTCACGTCCTACAATGAGCAGTTCTTC.

This clone was recorded a few times. V and J are TRBV12-5 and TRBJ1-1, with unresolved D. Germline V gene data show CDR1 as LGHNT and CDR2 as FRNRAP. V shed 0 bases and J shed 6 bases, with 11 bases lying between them. The CDR3 totals 14 residues. The CDR3 DNA follows: TGTGCTAGTGGTTTGGTACCCAGCTTCCCTGAAGCTTTCTTT. This translates into CASGLVPSFPEAFF.

The V gene is TRBV15, the J gene TRBJ2-3; 7 bases map to TRBD2. CDR3 length equals 18 residues. Trimming cost V 1 base and J 1 base; bases outside gene matches: 11. CDR1 is LNHNV and CDR2 is YYDKDF in the germline V gene (reference sequence). The CDR3 sequence: CATSRGVILRGGTDTQYF. The CDR3, as DNA: TGTGCCACCAGCAGAGGAGTTATTTTACGGGGGGGCACAGATACGCAGTATTTT.